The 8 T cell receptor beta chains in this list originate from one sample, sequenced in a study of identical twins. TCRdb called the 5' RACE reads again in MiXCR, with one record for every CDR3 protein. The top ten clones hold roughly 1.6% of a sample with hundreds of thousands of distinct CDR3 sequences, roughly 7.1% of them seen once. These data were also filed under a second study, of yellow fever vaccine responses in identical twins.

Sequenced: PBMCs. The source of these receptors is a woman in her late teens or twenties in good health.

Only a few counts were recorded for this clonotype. The CDR3 spells CASSLVDIGGQFF. Written as DNA, the CDR3 is TGTGCCAGCAGCTTAGTGGACATCGGGGGGCAGTTCTTC. The chain has TRBV11-2 and TRBJ2-1; the D gene is possibly TRBD2 (6 bases). This CDR3 contains 13 residues. Germline assignment: CDR1 SGHAT and CDR2 FQNNGV. The V end was cut by 1 base, the J end by 12 bases, with 13 bases between.

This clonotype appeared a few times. The CDR3 nucleotides read TGTGCCAGCAGTGCAGACAGGGTGTTCACCTTC. Translated, it gives CASSADRVFTF. The rearrangement uses TRBV2 and TRBJ1-2; TRBD1 aligns across 7 bases. The CDR3 consists of 11 residues. V was pared by 4 bases and J by 13 bases, with 6 bases of the junction left unmatched. Germline V gene sequence: CDR1 SNHLY, CDR2 FYNNEI.

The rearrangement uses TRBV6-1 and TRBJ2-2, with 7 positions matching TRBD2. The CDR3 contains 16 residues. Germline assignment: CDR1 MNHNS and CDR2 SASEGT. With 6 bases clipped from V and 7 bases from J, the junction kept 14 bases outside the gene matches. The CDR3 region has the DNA TGTGCCAGCAGACCTCCCGGGGGGAGGGCGAGCGGGGAGCTGTTTTTT. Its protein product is CASRPPGGRASGELFF.

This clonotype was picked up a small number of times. The CDR3 here is CSMGGGSTDTQYF. CDR3 sequence (DNA): TGCAGCATGGGGGGCGGTAGCACAGATACGCAGTATTTT. The gene calls are TRBV29-1 and TRBJ2-3; tentatively, D is TRBD1 or TRBD2 (6 bases each). V was shortened by 8 bases and J by 0 bases, with 12 bases between the two germline ends. The CDR3 has 13 amino acids. CDR1 is SQVTM and CDR2 is ANQGSEA in the germline V gene.

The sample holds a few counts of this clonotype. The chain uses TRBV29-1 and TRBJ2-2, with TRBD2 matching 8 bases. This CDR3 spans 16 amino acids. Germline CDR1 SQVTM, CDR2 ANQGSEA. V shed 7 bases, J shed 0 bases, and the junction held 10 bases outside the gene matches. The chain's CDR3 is CSASPPSGPNTGELFF. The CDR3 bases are TGCAGCGCTAGCCCCCCTAGCGGGCCGAACACCGGGGAGCTGTTTTTT.

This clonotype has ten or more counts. The CDR3 nucleotides are TGCAGTGCCAACCCCCGGGACAGGGTCACGAATGAGCAGTTCTTC. Amino acids: CSANPRDRVTNEQFF. The V call is TRBV20-1, the J call TRBJ2-1, with 9 bases that match TRBD1. The CDR3 extends over 15 amino acids. The V and J ends lost 6 bases and 7 bases, in that order; junction bases with no gene match: 13. CDR1 is DFQATT, CDR2 SNEGSKA, per germline (reference sequence).

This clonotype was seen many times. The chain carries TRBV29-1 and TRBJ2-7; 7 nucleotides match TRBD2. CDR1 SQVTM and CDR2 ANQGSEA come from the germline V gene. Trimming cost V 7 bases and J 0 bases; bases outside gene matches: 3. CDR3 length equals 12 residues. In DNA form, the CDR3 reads TGCAGCGCAGGACTAGTCTCCTACGAGCAGTACTTC. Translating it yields CSAGLVSYEQYF.

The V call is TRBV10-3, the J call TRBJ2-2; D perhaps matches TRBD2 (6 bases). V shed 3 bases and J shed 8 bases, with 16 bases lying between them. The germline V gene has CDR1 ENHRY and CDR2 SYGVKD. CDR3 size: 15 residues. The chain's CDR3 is CAISEDGPGTGELFF. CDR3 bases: TGTGCCATCAGTGAAGACGGGCCAGGGACTGGGGAGCTGTTTTTT.